The 21 T cell receptor beta chains below all came from one sample that was sequenced in a study of Tregs in tolerant kidney transplant recipients. Sequencing was performed with immunoSEQ multiplex PCR; in TCRdb, only in-frame clones are kept and a portion is missing. In the table there are under 300,000 clones, around 81% of which are singletons. Sequenced sample: CD4+ T cells from blood. The receptors were sampled from a human donor in good health.

The chain employs TRBV12-5 and TRBJ2-2; 7 positions match TRBD1. This CDR3 is built from 15 residues. The germline CDR1 and CDR2 sequences are LGHNT and FRNRAP. J lost 0 bases, V lost 6 bases, and 4 bases had no gene match. The CDR3 DNA sequence: TGTGCTAGTGGCACGCAGGGGGCGAACACCGGGGAGCTGTTTTTT. Translating gives CASGTQGANTGELFF.

This clone has just one count. This chain joins TRBV2 and TRBJ1-1; the D gene is possibly TRBD1 (6 bases). Germline lookup yields CDR1 SNHLY and CDR2 FYNNEI. Between the trimmed V and J ends, which lost 4 bases and 1 base, there was a span of 10 bases. The CDR3 is 14 amino acids. CDR3: CASSAMDRNTEAFF. CDR3 bases: TGTGCCAGCAGTGCTATGGACAGGAACACTGAAGCTTTCTTT. The full variable domain, rest sourced from reference TRBV2 and TRBJ1-1, is EPEVTQTPSHQVTQMGQEVILRCVPISNHLYFYWYRQILGQKVEFLVSFYNNEISEKSEIFDDQFSVERPDGSNFTLKIRSTKLEDSAMYFCASSAMDRNTEAFFGQGTRLTVV.

The chain carries TRBV5-1 and TRBJ2-4, with a tentative D call TRBD1 (5 bases). Germline CDR1 reads SGHRS; CDR2 reads YFSETQ. V gave up 4 bases and J gave up 0 bases, with 14 bases separating them. The CDR3 length is 16 residues. In DNA form, the CDR3 reads TGCGCCAGCAGCATCCCCCTACAGGTAGCCAAAAACATTCAGTACTTC. Translation gives CASSIPLQVAKNIQYF. Complete variable domain (other parts from reference TRBV5-1 and TRBJ2-4): KAGVTQTPRYLIKTRGQQVTLSCSPISGHRSVSWYQQTPGQGLQFLFEYFSETQRNKGNFPGRFSGRQFSNSRSEMNVSTLELGDSALYLCASSIPLQVAKNIQYFGAGTRLSVL.

J is TRBJ1-3 and V is TRBV5-1; D uncertain. This CDR3 is built from 15 residues. The germline V gene has CDR1 SGHRS and CDR2 YFSETQ. V shed 4 bases and J shed 0 bases, with 11 bases lying between them. Here the CDR3 reads CASSLPATSGNTIYF. The CDR3 DNA reads TGCGCCAGCAGCCTCCCCGCGACCTCTGGAAACACCATATATTTT.

CDR3 protein: CSVDKRSARPSTDTQYF. CDR3 DNA: TGCAGCGTTGATAAGAGATCAGCCCGGCCCAGCACAGATACGCAGTATTTT. The genes are TRBV29-1 and TRBJ2-3, with no clear D. CDR1 is SQVTM and CDR2 is ANQGSEA in the germline V gene. V was trimmed by 3 bases and J by 0 bases, leaving 19 bases between them. There are 17 residues in the CDR3.

This chain uses TRBV4-1 with TRBJ2-5; D not resolved. V shed 2 bases and J shed 5 bases, with 12 bases lying between them. The CDR3 extends over 14 amino acids. CDR1 MGHRA and CDR2 YSYEKL come from the germline V gene. CDR3 region: CASSQPPIGETQYF. CDR3 coding DNA: TGCGCCAGCAGCCAACCCCCAATCGGGGAGACCCAGTACTTC.

Here the CDR3 DNA reads TGCAGCGTTGGATGGGGAGACATTCAGTACTTC. It codes for CSVGWGDIQYF. The rearrangement joins TRBV29-1 to TRBJ2-4, with D possibly matching TRBD2 (5 bases). CDR1 and CDR2 (germline): SQVTM, ANQGSEA. The CDR3 loop spans 11 amino acids. Trimming left V 4 bases short and J 8 bases short, with 9 bases between. Full variable domain (outside the CDR3, taken from reference TRBV29-1 and TRBJ2-4): SAVISQKPSRDICQRGTSLTIQCQVDSQVTMMFWYRQQPGQSLTLIATANQGSEATYESGFVIDKFPISRPNLTFSTLTVSNMSPEDSSIYLCSVGWGDIQYFGAGTRLSVL.

This chain uses TRBV19 with TRBJ1-1; a weak D match, TRBD1 (5 bases). V lost 4 bases, J lost 3 bases, and 18 bases lay in between. The CDR3 has 16 amino acids. CDR1 is LNHDA and CDR2 is SQIVND in the germline V gene (reference sequence). The CDR3 bases are TGTGCCAGTAGTAGACATCAGGGCCGGGGGGACACTGAAGCTTTCTTT. Protein: CASSRHQGRGDTEAFF.

The chain employs TRBV6-1 and TRBJ2-5, with TRBD2 matching over 9 bases. The DNA end lines up better with TRBJ2-7; the J call may be wrong. The CDR3 runs 14 residues. CDR1 MNHNS and CDR2 SASEGT come from the germline V gene. The CDR3 bases are TGTGCCAGCAGTCGGGTTAGCGGGAGCTACGAGCAGTACTTC. It encodes CASSRVSGSYEQYF.

The CDR3 DNA reads TGCGCCAGCAGCGGAAGAACAGGGGAACTCGGTAATGAAAAACTGTTTTTT. Protein: CASSGRTGELGNEKLFF. The chain employs TRBV5-1 and TRBJ1-4; 7 positions match TRBD1. This CDR3 comprises 17 residues. V gave up 4 bases and J gave up 4 bases; unmatched junction bases: 13. Germline CDR1 is SGHRS and CDR2 is YFSETQ.

The gene calls are TRBV5-6 and TRBJ2-1; 7 nucleotides line up with TRBD2. V shed 7 bases, J shed 9 bases, and the junction held 1 base outside the gene matches. The germline gives CDR1 SGHDT, CDR2 YYEEEE. CDR3 size: 10 residues. The CDR3, as DNA: TGTGCCAGCGGGGAGGGTGAGCAGTTCTTC. Its translation is CASGEGEQFF.

The V call is TRBV7-2, the J call TRBJ1-2, with 9 bases lining up with TRBD1. The germline CDR1 and CDR2 sequences are SGHTA and FQGNSA. The CDR3 loop spans 16 amino acids. Trimming at V came to 1 base and at J to 4 bases, leaving 7 bases not matched to a gene. Here the CDR3 DNA reads TGTGCCAGCAGCTTAGGGGGGACAGGGAATGCCTATGGCTACACCTTC. Protein product: CASSLGGTGNAYGYTF.

V usage is TRBV19 and J usage is TRBJ2-5; 11 positions agree with TRBD1. The V gene's germline CDR1 is LNHDA and CDR2 SQIVND (reference sequence). V was clipped by 5 bases and J by 11 bases; unmatched bases: 10. The CDR3 contains 14 residues. The CDR3 DNA follows: TGTGCCAGTAGTGTCGGGACAGGGGGAGGAGAGCAGTACTTC. Translated, it gives CASSVGTGGGEQYF.

J is TRBJ2-7 and V is TRBV6-5; D uncertain. Germline V gene lookup returns CDR1 MNHEY and CDR2 SVGAGI. The CDR3 sequence is 11 residues long. Trimming removed 4 bases from V and 6 bases from J, with 7 bases in between. CDR3 DNA: TGTGCCAGCAGTTCTTACCTCGAGCAGTACTTC. Encoded protein: CASSSYLEQYF.

CDR3 DNA sequence: TGTGCCAGCAGACTCAAGCGGGGGGGTGCCTACGAGCAGTACTTC. Protein sequence: CASRLKRGGAYEQYF. The chain recombines TRBV27 with TRBJ2-7, with 10 bases matching TRBD2. Germline-derived CDR1 and CDR2 are MNHEY and SMNVEV (reference sequence). This CDR3 has 15 amino acids. Trimming cost V 6 bases and J 2 bases; bases outside gene matches: 7.

Turning to this clone: This CDR3 is also generated by other DNA sequences in the sample. The V gene is TRBV19, the J gene TRBJ2-3; 9 bases align to TRBD1. The CDR3 length is 15 residues. V was clipped by 1 base and J by 5 bases; unmatched bases: 4. From germline, CDR1 is LNHDA and CDR2 SQIVND (reference sequence). The CDR3 bases are TGTGCCAGTAGTATAGCGGGACAGGGTGGAGATACGCAGTATTTT. This sequence encodes CASSIAGQGGDTQYF.

The gene calls are TRBV18 and TRBJ2-7; no clear D gene. From germline, CDR1 is KGHSH and CDR2 LQKENI. The CDR3 contains 14 residues. V gave up 6 bases and J gave up 5 bases, with 17 bases separating them. The CDR3 DNA is TGTGCCAGCTCGCCTACTTCTCTCAGCAACGAGCAGTACTTC. Translating gives CASSPTSLSNEQYF.

The chain uses TRBV2 and TRBJ1-5; 7 nucleotides match TRBD1. V dropped 5 bases and J dropped 4; count of bases not matched to a gene: 5. CDR3 length equals 14 residues. Germline CDR1 is SNHLY and CDR2 is FYNNEI. The chain's CDR3 is CASSKDRANQPQHF. The CDR3 DNA follows: TGTGCCAGCAGTAAAGACAGGGCGAATCAGCCCCAGCATTTT.

The CDR3 loop is CASSQLAGGNTGELFF. CDR3 sequence (DNA): TGCGCCAGCAGCCAGCTAGCGGGGGGGAACACCGGGGAGCTGTTTTTT. This chain links TRBV5-1 with TRBJ2-2, with 11 bases matching TRBD2. The germline CDR1 and CDR2 sequences are SGHRS and YFSETQ. The CDR3 runs to 16 residues. V shed 4 bases and J 1 base; nucleotides not matched to a gene: 3.

V is TRBV5-4 and J is TRBJ2-7; 10 nucleotides agree with TRBD2. J was trimmed by 4 bases and V by 5 bases; bases with no gene match: 6. CDR1 is SGHNT and CDR2 is YYREEE in the germline V gene (reference sequence). This CDR3 contains 14 residues. The DNA for the CDR3 is TGTGCCAGCAGGTCCGGGACTAGCGCATACGAGCAGTACTTC. Its protein product is CASRSGTSAYEQYF.

The J gene is TRBJ1-2, the V gene TRBV5-4; D not certain. The CDR3 has 11 residues. Germline CDR1 reads SGHNT; CDR2 reads YYREEE (reference sequence). The V end lost 4 bases, the J end lost 8 bases, and 9 bases lay between the germline ends. In nucleotides, the CDR3 is TGTGCCAGCAGCCTCGGACTGGGCTACACCTTC. Translating it yields CASSLGLGYTF.